Described below is a single TCR beta chain sequence and its context. What it recognizes is unknown. This entry comes from a study of graft-versus-host responses after intestinal transplantation. The protocol was immunoSEQ multiplex PCR, while the TCRdb copy is restricted to in-frame clones and leaves out a portion. The table lists over 100,000 clones, more than 85% of them singletons, with 1.2% in the top ten. This CDR3 contains 15 residues. CDR1 is MDHEN and CDR2 is SYDVKM in the germline V gene. The ends lost 7 bases at V and 1 base at J; junction bases unmatched: 9. This sample comprised unstimulated CD8+ T cells sorted from spleen or lymph node cells, obtained before transplant. The chain uses TRBV28 and TRBJ2-5; 7 bases are shared with TRBD1. This TCR was recovered from a human donor who was the organ donor for an intestinal transplant. The CDR3: CASTPGQSFQETQYF. For the CDR3, the DNA is TGTGCCAGCACCCCGGGACAGAGCTTCCAAGAGACCCAGTACTTC.